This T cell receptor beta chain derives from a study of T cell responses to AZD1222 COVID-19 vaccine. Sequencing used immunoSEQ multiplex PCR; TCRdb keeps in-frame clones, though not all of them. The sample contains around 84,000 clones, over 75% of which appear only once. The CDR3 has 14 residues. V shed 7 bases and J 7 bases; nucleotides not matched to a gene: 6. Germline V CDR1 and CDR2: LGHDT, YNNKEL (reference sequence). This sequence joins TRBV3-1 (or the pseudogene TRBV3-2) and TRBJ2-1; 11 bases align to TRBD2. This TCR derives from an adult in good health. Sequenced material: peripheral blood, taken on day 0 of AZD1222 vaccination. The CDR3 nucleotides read TGTGCCAGCACTCTAGCGGGAGGTGGGAATGAGCAGTTCTTC. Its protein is CASTLAGGGNEQFF.